This T cell receptor beta chain was sequenced for a study of blood T cell repertoires in COVID-19. Across the whole study: PBMCs, B-cell-depleted T cells, or T cells were the source of the cDNA or gDNA that made up the material.

Germline trimming cut 7 bases from V and 0 bases from J; bases unmatched to any gene: 2. This CDR3 region has 13 residues. Germline values: CDR1 KGHDR, CDR2 SFDVKD. The authors' processing: Quantification of nucleated cells was approximated via reference gene primer amplification. Libraries were prepared by immunoSEQ multiplex PCR; TCRdb keeps only in-frame clonotypes and omits some of them. From that table come the V and J calls and clone size; the DNA was used to work out D and trimming. The data contain more than 250,000 clones, about 88% of them seen just once; the ten biggest clones take up 3.6%.

The sample taken for sequencing was peripheral blood. V and J are TRBV24-1 and TRBJ2-7; the match to TRBD1 covers 7 bases. This sequence originates from a man aged 18-30 years with active or convalescent COVID-19. CDR3 amino acids: CATSGDSSYEQYF. CDR3 DNA sequence: TGTGCCACCAGCGGGGACAGCTCCTACGAGCAGTACTTC.